Listed below are T cell receptor beta chains from one sample, sequenced in a study of Tregs in tolerant kidney transplant recipients. Sequencing was performed with immunoSEQ multiplex PCR; in TCRdb, only in-frame clones are kept and a portion is missing. The sample consists of 46,000 or so clones, 91% of them appearing once. The sequencing sample was made of Tregs from blood. These receptors all come from a human donor in good health. Each CDR3 is given with its conserved first and last residue. The order of the fields is clone size, J gene, V gene, CDR3 protein. Only part of the rows carry a size: once, few, many, or a class if the clone is expanded.

NA TRBJ1-1 TRBV5-1 CASSGGTWDTEAFF
NA TRBJ2-7 TRBV9 CASSAGLAGYEQYF
NA TRBJ2-1 TRBV15 CATSGGLAGYNEQFF
NA TRBJ1-1 TRBV6-1 CASSEQGYTEAFF
NA TRBJ1-5 TRBV5-6 CASSLGQGGVSNLQPQHF
NA TRBJ2-7 TRBV5-1 CASSLLTGTPYEQYF
few TRBJ2-2 TRBV18 CASSPSGTGVTGELFF
NA TRBJ1-3 TRBV18 CASSTYEGSSGNTIYF
NA TRBJ2-7 TRBV5-5 CASSGREIPREQYF
NA TRBJ1-1 TRBV9 CASSVDRGRDTEAFF
NA TRBJ2-7 TRBV6-1 CASRPARTSYEQYF
NA TRBJ2-1 TRBV18 CASSPRTSNEQFF
NA TRBJ2-3 TRBV11-2 CASSSYSTDTQYF
NA TRBJ2-7 TRBV7-9 CASSLYGRRSYEQYF
NA TRBJ1-2 TRBV27 CASSRGQLYGYTF